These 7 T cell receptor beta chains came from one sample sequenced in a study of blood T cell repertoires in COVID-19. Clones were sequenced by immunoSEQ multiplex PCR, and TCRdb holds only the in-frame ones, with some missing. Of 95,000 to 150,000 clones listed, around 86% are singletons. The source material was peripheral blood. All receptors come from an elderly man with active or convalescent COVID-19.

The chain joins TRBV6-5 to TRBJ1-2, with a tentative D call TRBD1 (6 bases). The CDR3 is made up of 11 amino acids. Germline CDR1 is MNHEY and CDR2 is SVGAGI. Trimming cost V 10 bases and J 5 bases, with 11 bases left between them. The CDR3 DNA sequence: TGTGCCACCCGGGACACTTATGGCTACACCTTC. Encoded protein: CATRDTYGYTF.

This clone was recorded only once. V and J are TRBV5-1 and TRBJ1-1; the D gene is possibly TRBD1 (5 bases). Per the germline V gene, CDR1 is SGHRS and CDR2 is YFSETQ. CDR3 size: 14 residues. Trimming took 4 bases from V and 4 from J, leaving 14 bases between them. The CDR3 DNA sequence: TGCGCCAGCAGCCCGGACACCGCCTCCACTGAAGCTTTCTTT. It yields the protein CASSPDTASTEAFF.

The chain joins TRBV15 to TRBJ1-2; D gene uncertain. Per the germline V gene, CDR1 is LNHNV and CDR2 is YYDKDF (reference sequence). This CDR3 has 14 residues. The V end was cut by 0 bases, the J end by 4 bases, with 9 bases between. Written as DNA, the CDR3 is TGTGCCACCAGCAGAGATGGGAGTTCCTATGGCTACACCTTC. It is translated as CATSRDGSSYGYTF. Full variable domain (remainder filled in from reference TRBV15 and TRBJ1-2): DAMVIQNPRYQVTQFGKPVTLSCSQTLNHNVMYWYQQKSSQAPKLLFHYYDKDFNNEADTPDNFQSRRPNTSFCFLDIRSPGLGDTAMYLCATSRDGSSYGYTFGSGTRLTVV.

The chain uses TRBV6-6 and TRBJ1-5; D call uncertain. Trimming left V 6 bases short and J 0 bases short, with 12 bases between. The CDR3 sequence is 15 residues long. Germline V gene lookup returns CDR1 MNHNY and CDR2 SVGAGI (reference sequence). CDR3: CASRRGRDSNQPQHF. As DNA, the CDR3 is TGTGCCAGCAGACGAGGACGGGATAGCAATCAGCCCCAGCATTTT.

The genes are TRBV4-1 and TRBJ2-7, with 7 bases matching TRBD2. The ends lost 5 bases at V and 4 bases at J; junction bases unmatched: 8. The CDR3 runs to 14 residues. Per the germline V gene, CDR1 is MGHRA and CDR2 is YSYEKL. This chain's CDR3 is CASSAGEAGYEQYF. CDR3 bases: TGCGCCAGCAGCGCGGGGGAAGCGGGGTACGAGCAGTACTTC.

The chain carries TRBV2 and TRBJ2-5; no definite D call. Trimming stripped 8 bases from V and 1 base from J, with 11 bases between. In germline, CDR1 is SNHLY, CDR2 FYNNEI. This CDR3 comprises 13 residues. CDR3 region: CASPSLVQETQYF. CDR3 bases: TGTGCCAGCCCGAGCCTTGTCCAAGAGACCCAGTACTTC.

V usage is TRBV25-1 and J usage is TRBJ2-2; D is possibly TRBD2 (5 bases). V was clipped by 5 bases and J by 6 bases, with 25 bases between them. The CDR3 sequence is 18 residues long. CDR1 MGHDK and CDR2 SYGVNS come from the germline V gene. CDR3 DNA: TGTGCCAGCAGTATAATAAGCGTTGGGAGAGGTCGGGCCGGGGAGCTGTTTTTT. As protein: CASSIISVGRGRAGELFF.